This is a list of T cell receptor beta chains from one sample in a study of cytomegalovirus exposure and HLA in healthy donors. Profiled with immunoSEQ multiplex PCR; TCRdb holds only in-frame clones, not every one. The sample yields some 130,000 clones, roughly 85% seen once. Sequencing was performed on PBMCs. The receptors originated from a man aged 35 to 55 in good health and CMV-seropositive. The CDR3 runs from the conserved cysteine through the conserved F or W. A D gene is named only where the DNA matches it firmly. Clone size is not always given. Where it is, it says once, few, many or a class for expanded clones.

TRBV10-3	TRBJ2-7	TRBD2	NA	CAICSGGSYEQYF	TGTGCCATCTGTTCGGGGGGATCCTACGAGCAGTACTTC
TRBV7-8	TRBJ1-1	TRBD1	NA	CASSLDRGDTEAFF	TGTGCCAGCAGCTTAGACAGGGGGGACACTGAAGCTTTCTTT
TRBV29-1	TRBJ1-2	NA	NA	CSVESSQNYGYTF	TGCAGCGTTGAATCTTCGCAGAACTATGGCTACACCTTC
TRBV11-2	TRBJ2-3	NA	NA	CASSLELGLRSMDTQYF	TGTGCCAGCAGCTTAGAGTTGGGACTTAGGTCCATGGATACGCAGTATTTT
TRBV10-2	TRBJ2-5	TRBD1	NA	CASSEEDRVGETQYF	TGCGCCAGCAGTGAGGAGGACAGGGTTGGAGAGACCCAGTACTTC
TRBV7-8	TRBJ2-2	TRBD1	once	CASSSVAGTGDTGELFF	TGTGCCAGCAGCTCCGTGGCGGGGACAGGGGACACCGGGGAGCTGTTTTTT
TRBV7-6	TRBJ2-1	TRBD1	NA	CAVGAGGRDNEQFF	TGTGCCGTAGGGGCAGGGGGCAGGGACAATGAGCAGTTCTTC
TRBV5-1	TRBJ1-2	TRBD1	NA	CASSFGTDSNYGYTF	TGCGCCAGCAGCTTTGGGACAGATTCTAACTATGGCTACACCTTC
TRBV6-5	TRBJ2-1	NA	NA	CASSRSGTPNNEQFF	TGTGCCAGCAGTCGTTCAGGGACTCCCAACAATGAGCAGTTCTTC
TRBV5-4	TRBJ1-2	NA	NA	CASSPGGIDGYTF	TGTGCCAGCAGCCCCGGGGGGATAGATGGCTACACCTTC
TRBV29-1	TRBJ2-5	NA	NA	CSVGRGEDQYF	TGCAGCGTGGGAAGGGGCGAGGACCAGTACTTC
TRBV27	TRBJ2-1	NA	NA	CASSRGRGRNEQFF	TGTGCCAGCTCAAGGGGCAGGGGGAGGAATGAGCAGTTCTTC
TRBV4-1	TRBJ2-2	TRBD2	once	CASSQVAGGPRTGELFF	TGCGCCAGCAGCCAAGTAGCGGGAGGGCCGCGCACCGGGGAGCTGTTTTTT
TRBV19	TRBJ1-2	NA	NA	CASSMEGGIGYTF	TGTGCCAGTAGTATGGAAGGAGGGATCGGCTACACCTTC
TRBV9	TRBJ2-7	TRBD2	NA	CASSVGLAETYEQYF	TGTGCCAGCAGCGTAGGACTAGCGGAAACCTACGAGCAGTACTTC
TRBV10-3	TRBJ2-5	NA	NA	CAISEGGGQETQYF	TGTGCCATCAGTGAAGGTGGGGGGCAAGAGACCCAGTACTTC
TRBV12-5	TRBJ1-2	NA	once	CASGLGHIWLGYGYTF	TGTGCTAGTGGTTTGGGACACATTTGGTTAGGCTATGGCTACACCTTC
TRBV7-3	TRBJ2-2	NA	NA	CASSPVLNTGELFF	TGTGCCAGCAGCCCCGTACTTAACACCGGGGAGCTGTTTTTT
TRBV6-4	TRBJ2-1	NA	NA	CASSDSSGRSSYNEQFF	TGTGCCAGCAGTGACTCAAGCGGGCGTAGCTCCTACAATGAGCAGTTCTTC
TRBV6-1	TRBJ2-7	NA	NA	CASSEASLTYEQYF	TGTGCCAGCAGTGAAGCGTCACTTACCTACGAGCAGTACTTC
TRBV15	TRBJ2-7	NA	NA	CATSTRIWAEQYF	TGTGCCACCAGCACCCGGATCTGGGCCGAGCAGTACTTC